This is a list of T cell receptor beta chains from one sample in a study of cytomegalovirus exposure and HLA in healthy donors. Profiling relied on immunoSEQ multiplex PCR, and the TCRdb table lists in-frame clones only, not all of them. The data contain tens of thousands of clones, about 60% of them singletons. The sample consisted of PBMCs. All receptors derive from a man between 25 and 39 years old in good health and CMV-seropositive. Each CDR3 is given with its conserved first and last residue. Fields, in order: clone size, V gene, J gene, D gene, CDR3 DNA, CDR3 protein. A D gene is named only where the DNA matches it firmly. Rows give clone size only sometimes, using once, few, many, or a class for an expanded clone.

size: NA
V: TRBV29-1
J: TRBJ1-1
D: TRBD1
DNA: TGCAGCGTTGCAGGGGGCAGGAACACTGAAGCTTTCTTT
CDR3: CSVAGGRNTEAFF

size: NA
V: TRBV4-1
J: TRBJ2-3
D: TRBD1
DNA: TGCGCCAGCAGACTTACCGGGACAGGCACAGATACGCAGTATTTT
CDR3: CASRLTGTGTDTQYF

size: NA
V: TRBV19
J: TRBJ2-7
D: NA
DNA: TGTGCCAGTAGTCTTCAGGGCTCCTACGAGCAGTACTTC
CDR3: CASSLQGSYEQYF

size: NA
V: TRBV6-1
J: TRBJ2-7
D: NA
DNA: TGTGCCAGCAGTGAAGTGGGGGCAGTTGCCTACGAGCAGTACTTC
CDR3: CASSEVGAVAYEQYF

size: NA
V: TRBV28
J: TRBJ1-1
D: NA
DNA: TGTGCCAGCAGTTACCCGGGGACATATAACACTGAAGCTTTCTTT
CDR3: CASSYPGTYNTEAFF

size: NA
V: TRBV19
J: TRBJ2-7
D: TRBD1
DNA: TGTGCCAGTAGTATCGACAGGGATCTCGAGCAGTACTTC
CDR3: CASSIDRDLEQYF

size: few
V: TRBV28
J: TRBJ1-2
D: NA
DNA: TGTGCCAGCAGTTTAGCCGACCAGGGTCGGAGAGGCTACACCTTC
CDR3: CASSLADQGRRGYTF

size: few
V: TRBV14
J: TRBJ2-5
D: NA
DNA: TGTGCCAGCAGCCAAGAGTTGCGGGTGGAGACCCAGTACTTC
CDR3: CASSQELRVETQYF

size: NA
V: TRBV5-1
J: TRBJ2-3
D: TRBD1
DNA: TGCGCCAGCAGCTCGGACAGGGCCCTTAGCACAGATACGCAGTATTTT
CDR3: CASSSDRALSTDTQYF

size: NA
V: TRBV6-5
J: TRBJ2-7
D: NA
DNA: TGTGCCAGCAGTACTCCCGAGGCAGGGAGGTACGAGCAGTACTTC
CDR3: CASSTPEAGRYEQYF

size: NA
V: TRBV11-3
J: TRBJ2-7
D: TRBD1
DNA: TGTGCCAGCAGCTCCCTTGAGGGGGCCACCTCCTACGAGCAGTACTTC
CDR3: CASSSLEGATSYEQYF

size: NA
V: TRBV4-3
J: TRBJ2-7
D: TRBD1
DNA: TGCGCCAGCAGCCAAGATTTCACAGGGGCAGCCTACGAGCAGTACTTC
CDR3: CASSQDFTGAAYEQYF

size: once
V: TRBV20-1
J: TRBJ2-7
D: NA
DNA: TGCAGTGCCGGGACTCACTACGAGCAGTACTTC
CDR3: CSAGTHYEQYF

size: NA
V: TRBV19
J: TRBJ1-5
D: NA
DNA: TGTGCCAGCGCGCTTGGACAGATCAATCAGCCCCAGCATTTT
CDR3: CASALGQINQPQHF

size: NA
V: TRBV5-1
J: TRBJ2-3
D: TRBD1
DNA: TGCGCCAGCAGCTTAAGGGGGCTCTCCACGTTTGCTACAGATACGCAGTATTTT
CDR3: CASSLRGLSTFATDTQYF

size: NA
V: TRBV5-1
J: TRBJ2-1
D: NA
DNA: TGCGCCAGCAGCTTGGAAGCGCGAGCACACAATGAGCAGTTCTTC
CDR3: CASSLEARAHNEQFF

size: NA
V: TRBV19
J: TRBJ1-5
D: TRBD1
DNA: TGTGCCAGTAAGGGTAGGGCAGGGGGCAGGAGAAGCAATCAGCCCCAGCATTTT
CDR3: CASKGRAGGRRSNQPQHF

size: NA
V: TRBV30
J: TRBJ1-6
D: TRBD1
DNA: TGTGCCTGGGACAGGGGGAACTCACCCCTCCACTTT
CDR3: CAWDRGNSPLHF

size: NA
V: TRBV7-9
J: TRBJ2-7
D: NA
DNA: TGTGCCTCCGGGAGCTCCTACGAGCAGTACTTC
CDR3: CASGSSYEQYF

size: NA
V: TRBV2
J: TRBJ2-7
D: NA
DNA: TGTGCCAGCACCGAGGACAGTAACTCCTACGAGCAGTACTTC
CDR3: CASTEDSNSYEQYF

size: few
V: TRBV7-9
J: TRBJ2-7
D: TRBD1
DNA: TGTGCCAGCAGTCTGAGACAGGGGGTCGAGCAGTACTTC
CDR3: CASSLRQGVEQYF

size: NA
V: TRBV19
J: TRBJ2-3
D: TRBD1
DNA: TGTGCCAGTAGTTCTCACAGGGGAAGCACAGATACGCAGTATTTT
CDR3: CASSSHRGSTDTQYF

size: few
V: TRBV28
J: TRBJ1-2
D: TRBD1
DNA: TGTGCCAGCAGTATACAGGGGGCGCTTTACTATGGCTACACCTTC
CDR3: CASSIQGALYYGYTF

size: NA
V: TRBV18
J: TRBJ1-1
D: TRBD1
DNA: TGTGCCAGCTCACCTCCCGACAGGGTTGAAGCTTTCTTT
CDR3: CASSPPDRVEAFF

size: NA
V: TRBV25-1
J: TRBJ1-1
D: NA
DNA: TGTGCCAGCATCCCTTCAGGAGGGGTCCGGACTGAAGCTTTCTTT
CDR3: CASIPSGGVRTEAFF

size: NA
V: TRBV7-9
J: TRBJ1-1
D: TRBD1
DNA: TGTTCCAGCCAGTCGACAGGGGACACTGAAGCTTTCTTT
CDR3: CSSQSTGDTEAFF

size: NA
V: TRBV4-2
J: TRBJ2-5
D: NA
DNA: TGTGCCAGCAGCCAAGATTGGGGGGAAGGAGAGACCCAGTACTTC
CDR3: CASSQDWGEGETQYF

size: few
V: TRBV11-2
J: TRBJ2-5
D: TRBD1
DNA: TGTGCCAGCAGCTCACTCTACAGGGGAAACGAAGAGACCCAGTACTTC
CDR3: CASSSLYRGNEETQYF